The sequence of this T cell receptor (beta chain) was determined in a study of blood T cell repertoires in COVID-19. About the research overall: Nucleic acid was either cDNA or gDNA, and it came from T cells, B-cell-depleted T cells, or PBMCs.

Seattle patient enrollment occurred during active infection, with longitudinal follow-up thereafter. Clones were read by immunoSEQ multiplex PCR, and TCRdb kept only the in-frame ones, dropping some. The sample yields roughly 180,000 clones, about four fifths seen once. With 5 bases removed from V and 0 bases from J, the gap between germline ends came to 11 bases. The CDR3 contains 15 residues. Germline CDR1 and CDR2: SGHTA and FQGNSA. The sequence derives from a woman aged 40 to 55 with COVID-19, enrolled during active disease. This rearrangement joins TRBV7-2 to TRBJ2-1; tentative D call: TRBD2 (5 bases). Sequenced: peripheral blood. The CDR3 loop is CASSRGLFSYNEQFF. The CDR3, as DNA: TGTGCCAGCAGCAGAGGACTCTTCTCCTACAATGAGCAGTTCTTC.